These 24 T cell receptor beta chains came from one sample sequenced in a study of human T cells and chemical hapten exposure. Via MiXCR, TCRdb re-called the RACE reads, giving one row per CDR3 protein. The sample records approximately 100,000 distinct CDR3 sequences, 9.2% being singletons. Time point defined: patch test 2, 6 weeks after DPC sensitization. The sample's treatment: therapeutic diphenylcyclopropenone sensitization with weekly scalp DPC. Sample: whole blood, taken in connection with sensitization to the hapten diphenylcyclopropenone (DPC). These receptor sequences come from a woman aged 40 to 50 with alopecia areata. Some clones in this sample may be carry-over from other donors' samples.

The gene calls are TRBV4-2 and TRBJ2-1; TRBD1 matches 8 bases. This CDR3 has 16 amino acids. Germline trimming cut 1 base from V and 3 bases from J; bases unmatched to any gene: 5. Germline CDR1 is LGHNA and CDR2 is YNFKEQ. As DNA, the CDR3 is TGTGCCAGCAGCCAAGGGACAGGGCAGGACTACAATGAGCAGTTCTTC. It codes for CASSQGTGQDYNEQFF.

The chain combines TRBV9 with TRBJ2-7; D is ambiguous. This CDR3 is built from 13 residues. Between the trimmed V and J ends, which lost 4 bases and 6 bases, there was a span of 14 bases. Germline CDR1 SGDLS, CDR2 YYNGEE. CDR3 DNA sequence: TGTGCCAGCAGCCCCCTAAGGAACGGCGAGCAGTACTTC. Residues: CASSPLRNGEQYF.

This clonotype was counted a few times. The chain is built from TRBV10-3 and TRBJ2-7; perhaps TRBD2 as D (7 bases). The V end lost 8 bases, the J end lost 0 bases, and 17 bases lay between the germline ends. Germline V lookup: CDR1 ENHRY, CDR2 SYGVKD. The length of the CDR3 is 15 residues. Here the CDR3 DNA reads TGTGCCATCGGATACGGGGGGCTGAGCTCCTACGAGCAGTACTTC. Its protein is CAIGYGGLSSYEQYF.

J is TRBJ1-1 and V is TRBV7-2; maybe TRBD1 (5 bases). Trimming cost V 0 bases and J 7 bases, with 15 bases left between them. This CDR3 comprises 15 residues. The germline V gene has CDR1 SGHTA and CDR2 FQGNSA. CDR3 loop: CASSLAGRDLGEAFF. The CDR3 nucleotides read TGTGCCAGCAGCTTAGCGGGACGAGATCTCGGTGAAGCTTTCTTT.

This clonotype was found a few times. This sequence joins TRBV6-2 or TRBV6-3 and TRBJ1-6; 7 bases agree with TRBD1. The length of the CDR3 is 14 residues. Looked up from germline, CDR1 is MNHEY and CDR2 is SVGEGT. J lost 14 bases, V lost 6 bases, and 13 bases had no gene match. CDR3 region: CASRRRDSESSLHF. CDR3 DNA: TGTGCCAGCAGAAGACGGGACAGTGAGTCGTCCCTCCACTTT.

This clonotype was found many times. The chain couples TRBV30 to TRBJ2-1; unclear D gene. V dropped 2 bases and J dropped 0 bases, with 11 bases sitting between them. Germline CDR1 is GTSNPN and CDR2 is SVGIG (reference sequence). The CDR3 is 15 residues long. CDR3 in DNA: TGTGCCTGGAGTCCCTTCGCGAGCTCCTACAATGAGCAGTTCTTC. Encoded protein: CAWSPFASSYNEQFF.

This clonotype was detected a few times. This rearrangement joins TRBV29-1 to TRBJ2-5, with 7 nucleotides matching TRBD1. Per germline, CDR1 SQVTM and CDR2 ANQGSEA. Losses at the gene ends were 4 bases for V and 6 bases for J; bases not matched to a gene: 11. The CDR3 has 14 amino acids. DNA of the CDR3: TGCAGCGTTGGAACAGGGGCGAATTCCCAGACCCAGTACTTC. Translation gives CSVGTGANSQTQYF.

The genes are TRBV28 and TRBJ2-7, with TRBD1 matching 9 bases. Trimming took 7 bases from V and 0 from J; bases not matched to a gene: 13. Germline CDR1 is MDHEN and CDR2 is SYDVKM. The CDR3 consists of 17 residues. The CDR3 protein is CASNSPGQGRYSYEQYF. CDR3 bases: TGTGCCAGCAATTCTCCGGGACAGGGCAGGTACTCCTACGAGCAGTACTTC.

There are many counts of this clonotype. The chain is built from TRBV27 and TRBJ2-1; TRBD2 might be the D (7 bases). The CDR3 sequence is 16 residues long. Germline CDR1 and CDR2: MNHEY and SMNVEV (reference sequence). V was pared by 8 bases and J by 1 base, with 18 bases between. CDR3 amino acids: CASGGGSGQSYNEQFF. The CDR3 DNA sequence: TGTGCCAGCGGGGGGGGCAGCGGACAGTCCTACAATGAGCAGTTCTTC.

The CDR3: CASSPGLAGGPGTDTQYF. The DNA for the CDR3 is TGTGCCAGCAGCCCGGGACTAGCGGGGGGGCCGGGCACAGATACGCAGTATTTT. V gene TRBV7-8 combines with J gene TRBJ2-3, with 16 nucleotides matching TRBD2. The trim removed 5 bases at V and 1 base at J, leaving 6 bases unmatched. In germline, CDR1 is SGHVS, CDR2 FQNEAQ. The CDR3 runs to 18 residues. Variable domain in full (rest from reference TRBV7-8 and TRBJ2-3): GAGVSQSPRYKVAKRGQDVALRCDPISGHVSLFWYQQALGQGPEFLTYFQNEAQLDKSGLPSDRFFAERPEGSVSTLKIQRTQQEDSAVYLCASSPGLAGGPGTDTQYFGPGTRLTVL.

This rearrangement joins TRBV20-1 to TRBJ2-1; D uncertain. The CDR3 totals 16 residues. The V gene lost 1 base and the J gene lost 7 bases, with 20 bases spanning the gap. Germline V lookup: CDR1 DFQATT, CDR2 SNEGSKA (reference sequence). The CDR3 DNA reads TGCAGTGCTAGAGCCTCGACGGCTGGGTGGTCGAATGAGCAGTTCTTC. Its protein is CSARASTAGWSNEQFF.

This clonotype showed up many times. The chain combines TRBV29-1 with TRBJ1-4; D ambiguous. The CDR3 runs 13 residues. In germline, CDR1 is SQVTM, CDR2 ANQGSEA. Trimming shortened V by 6 bases and J by 8 bases, and 16 bases separated the two germline ends. The CDR3 loop reads CSVAGNSPEKLFF. CDR3 DNA: TGCAGCGTGGCCGGGAACAGTCCGGAAAAACTGTTTTTT. The whole variable domain, remainder taken from reference TRBV29-1 and TRBJ1-4, is SAVISQKPSRDICQRGTSLTIQCQVDSQVTMMFWYRQQPGQSLTLIATANQGSEATYESGFVIDKFPISRPNLTFSTLTVSNMSPEDSSIYLCSVAGNSPEKLFFGSGTQLSVL.

The chain joins TRBV7-9 to TRBJ2-7; D is possibly TRBD2 (6 bases). Germline values: CDR1 SEHNR, CDR2 FQNEAQ (reference sequence). With 5 bases removed from V and 4 bases from J, the gap between germline ends came to 9 bases. CDR3 length equals 12 residues. CDR3 sequence reads: CASSLSGYEQYF. Here the CDR3 DNA reads TGTGCCAGCAGCCTTAGCGGTTACGAGCAGTACTTC.

Ten or more counts support this clonotype. The chain joins TRBV24-1 to TRBJ2-6; TRBD1 might be the D (6 bases). The V end lost 3 bases, the J end lost 0 bases, and 8 bases lay between the germline ends. Germline loops: CDR1 KGHDR, CDR2 SFDVKD. The CDR3 is 16 amino acids. The CDR3 DNA reads TGTGCCACCAGTGATGAACAGGGCTCTGGGGCCAACGTCCTGACTTTC. Its protein is CATSDEQGSGANVLTF.

This chain connects TRBV12-3 or TRBV12-4 to TRBJ2-1, with a possible D match to TRBD1 (6 bases). With 6 bases removed from V and 9 bases from J, the gap between germline ends came to 9 bases. The CDR3 sequence is 11 residues long. The CDR3 DNA sequence: TGTGCCAGCAGCCAGGGGTCTGAGCAGTTCTTC. Encoded protein: CASSQGSEQFF.

This clonotype appeared a few times. The chain uses TRBV7-9 and TRBJ2-5; D call uncertain. CDR3 size: 12 residues. V lost 5 bases and J 7 bases, leaving 11 bases between the germline ends. Germline V gene data show CDR1 as SEHNR and CDR2 as FQNEAQ (reference sequence). CDR3 in amino acids: CASSPLSGTQYF. The CDR3 DNA reads as TGTGCCAGCAGCCCCCTTTCGGGGACCCAGTACTTC.

This clonotype was found a few times. The chain has TRBV7-2 and TRBJ1-1, with 10 positions matching TRBD1. V was clipped by 3 bases and J by 6 bases; unmatched bases: 16. The CDR3 sequence is 18 residues long. Germline CDR1 reads SGHTA; CDR2 reads FQGNSA. DNA for the CDR3: TGTGCCAGCAGCTTTCCCCTTGGTCCAGACAGGGGGCGGGCTGAAGCTTTCTTT. Its protein is CASSFPLGPDRGRAEAFF.

This clonotype has ten or more counts. This chain connects TRBV5-4 to TRBJ1-2; D gene unclear. Germline values: CDR1 SGHNT, CDR2 YYREEE (reference sequence). V dropped 4 bases and J dropped 6 bases, with 13 bases sitting between them. This CDR3 has 13 residues. Here the CDR3 DNA reads TGTGCCAGCAGCCGTATCCCCCGGGATGGCTACACCTTC. It encodes CASSRIPRDGYTF. Variable domain in full (rest from reference TRBV5-4 and TRBJ1-2): ETGVTQSPTHLIKTRGQQVTLRCSSQSGHNTVSWYQQALGQGPQFIFQYYREEENGRGNFPPRFSGLQFPNYSSELNVNALELDDSALYLCASSRIPRDGYTFGSGTRLTVV.

This clonotype has ten or more counts. The CDR3 region is CASSLDRPLQPTNTGELFF. The CDR3 DNA reads TGTGCCAGCAGTTTAGATAGGCCCCTACAGCCTACGAACACCGGGGAGCTGTTTTTT. The V call is TRBV12-3 or TRBV12-4, the J call TRBJ2-2; D call uncertain. The V gene lost 1 base and the J gene lost 0 bases, with 18 bases spanning the gap. The CDR3 sequence is 19 residues long.

At least ten counts were recorded for this clonotype. V and J are TRBV2 and TRBJ1-2; D uncertain. This CDR3 contains 13 residues. Trimming shortened V by 3 bases and J by 0 bases, and 5 bases separated the two germline ends. The germline CDR1 and CDR2 sequences are SNHLY and FYNNEI. CDR3 loop: CASSEGANYGYTF. The CDR3, as DNA: TGTGCCAGCAGTGAGGGAGCTAACTATGGCTACACCTTC.

The CDR3 DNA reads TGTGCCAGCAGCTTAGGGACAGGGGGCGCAGAGACCCAGTACTTC. Translated: CASSLGTGGAETQYF. This rearrangement joins TRBV5-5 to TRBJ2-5, with 12 bases matching TRBD1. The J segment lost 4 bases and the V segment lost 2 bases, leaving 3 bases of the junction unmatched. The CDR3 consists of 15 residues. Germline CDR1 reads SGHKS; CDR2 reads YYEKEE (reference sequence).

The genes are TRBV20-1 and TRBJ2-5; D is undetermined. CDR3 size: 13 residues. Trimming left V 1 base short and J 1 base short, with 7 bases between. CDR1 and CDR2 (germline): DFQATT, SNEGSKA (reference sequence). CDR3 coding DNA: TGCAGTGCTAGAGTGTGGGCCCAAGAGACCCAGTACTTC. It is translated as CSARVWAQETQYF.

This chain uses TRBV3-1 with TRBJ1-3; D unclear. The CDR3 has 12 residues. CDR1 and CDR2 (germline): LGHDT, YNNKEL (reference sequence). V was trimmed by 7 bases and J by 1 base, leaving 5 bases between them. In nucleotides, the CDR3 is TGTGCCAGCAAGGCGTCTGGAAACACCATATATTTT. Protein sequence: CASKASGNTIYF.

In its sample, this clonotype was seen many times. V gene TRBV12-2 combines with J gene TRBJ1-2. TRBV12-2 corresponds to a pseudogene. This CDR3 region has 13 residues. CDR3 in amino acids: CASRRRVHYGYTF. CDR3 in DNA: TGTGCAAGTCGCCGTCGAGTACACTATGGCTACACCTTC.